The clone carrying this TCR beta chain was observed a handful of times. Authors' data handling: Amplifying reference gene primers gave estimates of nucleated cell counts. Data came from immunoSEQ multiplex PCR; TCRdb stores just in-frame clones and leaves some out. That table supplies the V and J calls and clone size; D and trimming were determined from the DNA. The sample carries fewer than 300,000 clones, approximately 85% recorded once. The data were obtained in a study of blood T cell repertoires in COVID-19. Looking at the study overall: Collection of acute and convalescent COVID-19 samples took place in the United States, Italy and Spain. In each case, the material was cDNA or gDNA derived from T cells, B-cell-depleted T cells, or PBMCs.

V lost 6 bases to trimming and J lost 5 bases; unmatched junction nucleotides: 6. The CDR3 totals 14 residues. Germline V gene data show CDR1 as LNHDA and CDR2 as SQIVND (reference sequence). The rearrangement uses TRBV19 and TRBJ1-1, with 10 bases lining up with TRBD1. The clonotype comes from a woman aged 25 to 39 with acute or convalescent COVID-19. Sequenced: peripheral blood. The CDR3 DNA is TGTGCCAGTAGCCGACAGGGGGCATTGACTGAAGCTTTCTTT. Encoded protein: CASSRQGALTEAFF.